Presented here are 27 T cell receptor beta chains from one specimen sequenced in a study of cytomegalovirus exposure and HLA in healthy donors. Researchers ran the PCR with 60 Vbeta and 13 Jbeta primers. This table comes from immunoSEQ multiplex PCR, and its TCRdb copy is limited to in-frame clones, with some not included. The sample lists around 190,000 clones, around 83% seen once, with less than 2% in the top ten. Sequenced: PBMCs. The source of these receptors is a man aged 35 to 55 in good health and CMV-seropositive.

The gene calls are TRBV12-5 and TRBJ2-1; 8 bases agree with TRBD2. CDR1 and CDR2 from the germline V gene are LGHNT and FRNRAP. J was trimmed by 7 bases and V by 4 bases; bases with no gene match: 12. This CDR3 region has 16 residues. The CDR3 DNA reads TGTGCTAGTGGTTCCCCGGGGAGCGGGAGTCATAATGAGCAGTTCTTC. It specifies CASGSPGSGSHNEQFF.

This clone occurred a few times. CDR3 amino acids: CASSLMSIGGVSPDTQYF. The CDR3 coding sequence is TGTGCCAGCAGCTTAATGTCAATCGGGGGGGTGTCCCCAGATACGCAGTATTTT. The V and J genes are TRBV7-6 and TRBJ2-3; 8 bases map to TRBD2. The J segment lost 4 bases and the V segment lost 2 bases, leaving 14 bases of the junction unmatched. CDR1 is SGHVS, CDR2 FNYEAQ, per germline. The CDR3 consists of 18 residues.

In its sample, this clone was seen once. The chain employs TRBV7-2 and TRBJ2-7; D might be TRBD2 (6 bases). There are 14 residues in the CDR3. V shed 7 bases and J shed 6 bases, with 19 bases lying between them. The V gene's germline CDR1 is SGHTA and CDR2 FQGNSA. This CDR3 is CASTRGIYPSEQYF. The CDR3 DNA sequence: TGTGCCAGCACCCGGGGGATTTACCCCTCCGAGCAGTACTTC.

The DNA of the CDR3 is TGTGCCAGTAGTCAGACAGGGGGCGCCGACACTGAAGCTTTCTTT. Translated, it gives CASSQTGGADTEAFF. The chain has TRBV19 and TRBJ1-1, with 10 bases aligning to TRBD1. CDR1 is LNHDA, CDR2 SQIVND, per germline (reference sequence). CDR3 length: 15 residues. V dropped 5 bases and J dropped 3; count of bases not matched to a gene: 6.

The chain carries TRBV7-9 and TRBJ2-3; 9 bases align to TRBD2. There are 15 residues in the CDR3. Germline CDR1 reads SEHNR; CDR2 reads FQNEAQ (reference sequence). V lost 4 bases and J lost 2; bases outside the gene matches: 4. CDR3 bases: TGTGCCAGCAGCTCAGCGGGAGGATACACAGATACGCAGTATTTT. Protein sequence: CASSSAGGYTDTQYF. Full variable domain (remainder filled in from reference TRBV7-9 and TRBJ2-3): DTGVSQNPRHKITKRGQNVTFRCDPISEHNRLYWYRQTLGQGPEFLTYFQNEAQLEKSRLLSDRFSAERPKGSFSTLEIQRTEQGDSAMYLCASSSAGGYTDTQYFGPGTRLTVL.

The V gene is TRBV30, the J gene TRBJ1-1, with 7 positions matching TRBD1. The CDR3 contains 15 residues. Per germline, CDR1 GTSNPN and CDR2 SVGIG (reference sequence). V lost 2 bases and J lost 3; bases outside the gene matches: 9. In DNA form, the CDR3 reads TGTGCCTGGAGTCGGAGGGGGCAGGGCTACACTGAAGCTTTCTTT. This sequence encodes CAWSRRGQGYTEAFF.

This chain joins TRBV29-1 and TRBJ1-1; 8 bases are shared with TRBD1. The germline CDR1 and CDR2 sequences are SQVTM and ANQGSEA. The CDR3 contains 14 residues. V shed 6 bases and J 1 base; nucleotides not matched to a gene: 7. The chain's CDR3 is CSVDRARENTEAFF. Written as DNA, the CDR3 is TGCAGCGTGGACAGGGCGAGAGAGAACACTGAAGCTTTCTTT. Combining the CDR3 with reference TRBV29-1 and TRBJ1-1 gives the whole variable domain SAVISQKPSRDICQRGTSLTIQCQVDSQVTMMFWYRQQPGQSLTLIATANQGSEATYESGFVIDKFPISRPNLTFSTLTVSNMSPEDSSIYLCSVDRARENTEAFFGQGTRLTVV.

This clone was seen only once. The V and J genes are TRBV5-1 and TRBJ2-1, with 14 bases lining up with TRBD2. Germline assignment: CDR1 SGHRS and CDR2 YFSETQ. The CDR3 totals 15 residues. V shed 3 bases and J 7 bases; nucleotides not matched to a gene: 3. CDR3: CASSSGLAGGNEQFF. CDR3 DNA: TGCGCCAGCAGCTCAGGACTAGCGGGAGGAAATGAGCAGTTCTTC.

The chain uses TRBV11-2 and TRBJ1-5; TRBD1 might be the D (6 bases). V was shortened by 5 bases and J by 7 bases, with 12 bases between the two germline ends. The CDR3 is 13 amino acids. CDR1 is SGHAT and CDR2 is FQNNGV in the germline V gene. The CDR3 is CASSPTGLQPQHF. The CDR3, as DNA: TGTGCCAGCAGCCCTACAGGGTTGCAGCCCCAGCATTTT.

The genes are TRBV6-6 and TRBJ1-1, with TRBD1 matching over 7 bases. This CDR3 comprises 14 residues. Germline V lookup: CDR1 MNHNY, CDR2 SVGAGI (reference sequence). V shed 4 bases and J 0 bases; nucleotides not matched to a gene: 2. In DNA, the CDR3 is TGTGCCAGCAGTTTTGACAGGGTGAACACTGAAGCTTTCTTT. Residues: CASSFDRVNTEAFF.

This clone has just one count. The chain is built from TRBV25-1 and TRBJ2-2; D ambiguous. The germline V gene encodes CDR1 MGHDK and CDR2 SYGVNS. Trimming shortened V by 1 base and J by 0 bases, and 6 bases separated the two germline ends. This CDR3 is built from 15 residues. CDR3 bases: TGTGCCAGCAGTGAATTTTATGCGAACACCGGGGAGCTGTTTTTT. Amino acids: CASSEFYANTGELFF.

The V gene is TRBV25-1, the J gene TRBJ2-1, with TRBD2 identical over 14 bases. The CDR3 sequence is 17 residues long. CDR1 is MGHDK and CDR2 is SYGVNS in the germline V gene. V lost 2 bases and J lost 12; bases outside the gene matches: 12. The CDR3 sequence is CASSERPGTSGRYSQFF. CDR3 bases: TGTGCCAGCAGTGAACGCCCCGGGACTAGCGGGAGATATTCGCAGTTCTTC.

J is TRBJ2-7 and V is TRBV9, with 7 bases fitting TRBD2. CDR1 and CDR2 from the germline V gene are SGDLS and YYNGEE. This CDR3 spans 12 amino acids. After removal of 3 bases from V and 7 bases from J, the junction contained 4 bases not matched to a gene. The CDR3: CASSAGAGEQYF. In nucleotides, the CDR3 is TGTGCCAGCAGCGCGGGAGCGGGAGAGCAGTACTTC.

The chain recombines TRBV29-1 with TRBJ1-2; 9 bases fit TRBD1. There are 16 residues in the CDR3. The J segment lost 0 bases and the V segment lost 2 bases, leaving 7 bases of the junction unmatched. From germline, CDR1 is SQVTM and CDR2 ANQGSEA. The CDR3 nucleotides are TGCAGCGTTGAAACCGGGACAGGGAACACTAACTATGGCTACACCTTC. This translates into CSVETGTGNTNYGYTF.

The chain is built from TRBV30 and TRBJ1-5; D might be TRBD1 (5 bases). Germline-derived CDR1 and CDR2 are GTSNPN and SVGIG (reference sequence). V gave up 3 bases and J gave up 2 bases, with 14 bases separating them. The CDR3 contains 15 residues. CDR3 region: CAWSNQAGGNQPQHF. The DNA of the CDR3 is TGTGCCTGGAGCAACCAAGCGGGGGGCAATCAGCCCCAGCATTTT.

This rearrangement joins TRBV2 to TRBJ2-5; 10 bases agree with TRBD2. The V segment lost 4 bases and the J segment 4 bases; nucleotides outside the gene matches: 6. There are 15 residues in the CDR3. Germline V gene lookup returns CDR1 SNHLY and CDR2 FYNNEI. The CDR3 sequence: CASSVLAGGGETQYF. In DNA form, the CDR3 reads TGTGCCAGCAGTGTATTAGCGGGAGGAGGAGAGACCCAGTACTTC.

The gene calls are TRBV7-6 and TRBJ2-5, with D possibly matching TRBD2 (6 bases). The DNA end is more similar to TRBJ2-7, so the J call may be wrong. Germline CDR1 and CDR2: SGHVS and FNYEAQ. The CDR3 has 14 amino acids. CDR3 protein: CASSRDWTSYEQYF. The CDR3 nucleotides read TGTGCCAGCAGCCGGGACTGGACTTCCTACGAGCAGTACTTC.

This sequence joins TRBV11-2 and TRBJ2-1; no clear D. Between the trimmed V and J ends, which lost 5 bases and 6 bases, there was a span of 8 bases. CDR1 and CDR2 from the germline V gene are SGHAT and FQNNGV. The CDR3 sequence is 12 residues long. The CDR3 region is CASSEARNEQFF. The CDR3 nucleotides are TGTGCCAGCAGCGAAGCCCGCAATGAGCAGTTCTTC.

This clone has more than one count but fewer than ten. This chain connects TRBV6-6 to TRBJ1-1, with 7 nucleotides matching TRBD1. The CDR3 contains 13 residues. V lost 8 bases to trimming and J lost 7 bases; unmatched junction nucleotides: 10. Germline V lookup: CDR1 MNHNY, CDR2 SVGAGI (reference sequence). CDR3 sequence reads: CASSKTGDSEAFF. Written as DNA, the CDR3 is TGTGCCAGCTCCAAAACAGGGGACAGTGAAGCTTTCTTT.

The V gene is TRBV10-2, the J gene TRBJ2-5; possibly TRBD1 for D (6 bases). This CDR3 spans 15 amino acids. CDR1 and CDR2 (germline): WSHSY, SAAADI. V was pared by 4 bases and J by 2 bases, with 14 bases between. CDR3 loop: CASSALQGRQETQYF. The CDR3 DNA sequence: TGCGCCAGCAGTGCTCTGCAGGGGCGGCAAGAGACCCAGTACTTC.

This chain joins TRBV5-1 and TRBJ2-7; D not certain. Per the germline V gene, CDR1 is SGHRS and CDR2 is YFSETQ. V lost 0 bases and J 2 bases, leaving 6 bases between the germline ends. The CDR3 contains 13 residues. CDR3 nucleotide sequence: TGCGCCAGCAGCTTGGTGTCGGCCTACGAGCAGTACTTC. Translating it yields CASSLVSAYEQYF.

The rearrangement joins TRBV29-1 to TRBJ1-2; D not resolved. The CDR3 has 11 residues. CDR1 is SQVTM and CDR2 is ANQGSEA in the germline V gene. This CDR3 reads CTAQTERGYTF. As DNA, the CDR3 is TGCACCGCACAAACGGAGCGAGGCTACACCTTC.

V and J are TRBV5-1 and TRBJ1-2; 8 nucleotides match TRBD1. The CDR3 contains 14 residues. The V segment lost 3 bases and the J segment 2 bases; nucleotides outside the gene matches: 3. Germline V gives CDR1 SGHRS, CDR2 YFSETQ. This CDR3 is CASSWGDRNYGYTF. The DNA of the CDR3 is TGCGCCAGCAGCTGGGGGGACAGGAACTATGGCTACACCTTC.

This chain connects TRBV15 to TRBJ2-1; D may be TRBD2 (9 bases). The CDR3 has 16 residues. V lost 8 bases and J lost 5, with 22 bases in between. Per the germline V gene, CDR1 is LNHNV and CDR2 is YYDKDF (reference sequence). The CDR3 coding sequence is TGTGCCACCGACAGGGGCCAGCGGGAGGCCAACAATGAGCAGTTCTTC. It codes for CATDRGQREANNEQFF.

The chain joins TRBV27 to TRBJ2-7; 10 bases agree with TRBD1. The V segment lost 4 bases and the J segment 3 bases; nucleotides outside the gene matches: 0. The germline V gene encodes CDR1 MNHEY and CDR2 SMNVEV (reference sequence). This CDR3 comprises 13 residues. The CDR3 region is CASSWDRGYEQYF. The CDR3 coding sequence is TGTGCCAGCAGTTGGGACAGGGGCTACGAGCAGTACTTC.

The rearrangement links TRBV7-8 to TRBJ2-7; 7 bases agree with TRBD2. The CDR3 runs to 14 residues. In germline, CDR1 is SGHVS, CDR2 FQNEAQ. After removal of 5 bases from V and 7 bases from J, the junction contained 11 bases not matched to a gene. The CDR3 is CASSQSTIGGEQYF. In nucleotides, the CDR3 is TGTGCCAGCAGCCAGTCGACTATCGGGGGGGAGCAGTACTTC.

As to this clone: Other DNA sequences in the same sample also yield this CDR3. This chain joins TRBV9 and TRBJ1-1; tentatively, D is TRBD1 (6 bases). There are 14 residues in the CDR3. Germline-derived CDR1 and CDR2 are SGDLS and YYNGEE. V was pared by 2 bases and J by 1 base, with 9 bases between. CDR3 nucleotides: TGTGCCAGCAGCGTTGGACAGCCGAACACTGAAGCTTTCTTT. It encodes CASSVGQPNTEAFF.